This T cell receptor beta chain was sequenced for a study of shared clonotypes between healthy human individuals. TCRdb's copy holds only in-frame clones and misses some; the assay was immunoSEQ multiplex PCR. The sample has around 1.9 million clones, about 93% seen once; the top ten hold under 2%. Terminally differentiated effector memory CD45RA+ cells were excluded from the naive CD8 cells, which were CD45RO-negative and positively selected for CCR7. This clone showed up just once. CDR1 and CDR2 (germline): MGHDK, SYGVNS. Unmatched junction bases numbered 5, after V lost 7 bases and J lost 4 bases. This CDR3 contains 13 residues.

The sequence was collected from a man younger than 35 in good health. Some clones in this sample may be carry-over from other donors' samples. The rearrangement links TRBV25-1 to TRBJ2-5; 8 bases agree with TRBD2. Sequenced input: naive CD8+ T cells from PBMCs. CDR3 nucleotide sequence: TGTGCCAGCACCAAAGCGGGAGTAGAGACCCAGTACTTC. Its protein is CASTKAGVETQYF.